The 24 T cell receptor beta chains in this list originate from one sample, sequenced in a study of CD8 T cells in ankylosing spondylitis. Their antigens are not known. Study-wide results and caveats: Characteristic, it appeared, of ankylosing spondylitis blood was a TCR beta motif of about eight highly homologous variants.

One entry per CDR3 protein results from TCRdb running MiXCR on the 5' RACE reads. The sample lists roughly 700,000 distinct CDR3 sequences, over 15% occurring once. The sample taken for sequencing was blood, either unsorted or a sorted T cell fraction (not recorded which). The receptors stem from a male donor with ankylosing spondylitis.

The chain uses TRBV27 and TRBJ1-5; D is perhaps TRBD1 (6 bases). The length of the CDR3 is 14 residues. CDR1 and CDR2 from the germline V gene are MNHEY and SMNVEV (reference sequence). V gave up 5 bases and J gave up 4 bases, with 12 bases separating them. CDR3 region: CASSITGLNQPQHF. The CDR3, as DNA: TGTGCCAGCAGTATTACAGGGTTGAATCAGCCCCAGCATTTT.

This chain joins TRBV27 and TRBJ2-1; 14 bases map to TRBD2. This CDR3 spans 17 amino acids. V shed 2 bases, J shed 3 bases, and the junction held 3 bases outside the gene matches. The germline V gene encodes CDR1 MNHEY and CDR2 SMNVEV (reference sequence). The CDR3 DNA follows: TGTGCCAGCAGTTTACCCGGACTAGCGGGAGGCTACAATGAGCAGTTCTTC. Its protein is CASSLPGLAGGYNEQFF.

V gene TRBV25-1 combines with J gene TRBJ1-2; possible D gene TRBD1, 5 bases. The CDR3 consists of 14 residues. Germline-derived CDR1 and CDR2 are MGHDK and SYGVNS. Deletions cut 0 bases from V and 7 bases from J, with 12 bases between. The CDR3: CASSEYGALRGYTF. CDR3 coding DNA: TGTGCCAGCAGTGAATATGGGGCGCTTCGTGGCTACACCTTC.

The V call is TRBV4-3, the J call TRBJ2-2, with D possibly being TRBD2 (5 bases). The CDR3 totals 17 residues. Germline CDR1 and CDR2: LGHNA and YSLEER. Trimming pared 0 bases from V and 5 bases from J, leaving 16 bases between. The CDR3 protein is CASSQDRAGRGTGELFF. The CDR3 DNA reads TGCGCCAGCAGCCAAGATCGGGCTGGAAGAGGGACCGGGGAGCTGTTTTTT.

This clonotype was seen only a few times. The chain has TRBV28 and TRBJ2-4; D uncertain. V was cut by 6 bases and J by 8 bases, with 11 bases left in between. Germline CDR1 MDHEN, CDR2 SYDVKM. The length of the CDR3 is 12 residues. The DNA of the CDR3 is TGTGCCAGCAGCTTACAAGGAGACATTCAGTACTTC. It codes for CASSLQGDIQYF.

This clonotype was found a few times. The chain uses TRBV7-9 and TRBJ2-1; D call uncertain. Germline V gene data show CDR1 as SEHNR and CDR2 as FQNEAQ (reference sequence). CDR3 length: 13 residues. V was cut by 5 bases and J by 4 bases, with 9 bases left in between. CDR3 in amino acids: CASSVLGYNEQFF. The CDR3 DNA follows: TGTGCCAGCAGCGTCCTAGGTTACAATGAGCAGTTCTTC.

This clonotype came up a few times. The J gene is TRBJ1-1, the V gene TRBV12-3 or TRBV12-4; no firm D call. The CDR3 runs to 13 residues. The V end lost 1 base, the J end lost 4 bases, and 7 bases lay between the germline ends. CDR3 amino acids: CASSLVLVTEAFF. Here the CDR3 DNA reads TGTGCCAGCAGTTTAGTATTAGTCACTGAAGCTTTCTTT.

This rearrangement joins TRBV4-3 to TRBJ2-7, with 10 bases that match TRBD2. The V gene's germline CDR1 is LGHNA and CDR2 YSLEER. Trimming removed 2 bases from V and 3 bases from J; junction bases left unmatched: 10. The CDR3 runs to 17 residues. The CDR3 DNA is TGCGCCAGCAGCCAATACGGGGGGGGACTAGCGCGCTACGAGCAGTACTTC. This translates into CASSQYGGGLARYEQYF.

The V call is TRBV7-9, the J call TRBJ2-2; TRBD2 agrees at 10 bases. CDR3 length equals 16 residues. J was trimmed by 3 bases and V by 5 bases; bases with no gene match: 6. Germline loops: CDR1 SEHNR, CDR2 FQNEAQ (reference sequence). CDR3 region: CASSLLAGRDTGELFF. The CDR3, as DNA: TGTGCCAGCAGCCTACTAGCGGGAAGGGACACCGGGGAGCTGTTTTTT.

At least ten counts were recorded for this clonotype. The chain combines TRBV12-3 or TRBV12-4 with TRBJ1-2, with D tentatively TRBD1 (5 bases). CDR3 length: 14 residues. The ends were cut back, 5 bases at V and 4 bases at J, with 14 bases in the middle. The CDR3 loop is CASSRDGGGYGYTF. CDR3 nucleotide sequence: TGTGCCAGCAGTCGGGACGGTGGAGGCTATGGCTACACCTTC.

As regards this clonotype: An end of the junction does not agree with germline; a read error may underlie this. The chain couples TRBV4-3 to TRBJ1-5; D unresolved. The CDR3 consists of 14 residues. Germline V gene lookup returns CDR1 LGHNA and CDR2 YSLEER. The CDR3 sequence is CANSQESGSKPQHF. In DNA form, the CDR3 reads TGCGCCAACAGCCAAGAGTCTGGAAGTAAGCCCCAGCATTTT.

This chain joins TRBV27 and TRBJ1-1; D remains ambiguous. Germline assignment: CDR1 MNHEY and CDR2 SMNVEV (reference sequence). The CDR3 spans 14 residues. V shed 0 bases and J shed 1 base, with 6 bases lying between them. Here the CDR3 reads CASSLSPGNTEAFF. CDR3 coding DNA: TGTGCCAGCAGTTTATCCCCAGGGAACACTGAAGCTTTCTTT.

This clonotype has just a few counts. This chain connects TRBV28 to TRBJ1-1; D is uncertain. The germline gives CDR1 MDHEN, CDR2 SYDVKM. The CDR3 runs to 11 residues. The germline V and J ends were trimmed by 6 bases and 5 bases, with 7 bases remaining between them. CDR3 sequence (DNA): TGTGCCAGCAGGTATGGGACTGAAGCTTTCTTT. It codes for CASRYGTEAFF.

The rearrangement joins TRBV10-3 to TRBJ2-7; weak D call: TRBD1 (5 bases). CDR1 is ENHRY and CDR2 is SYGVKD in the germline V gene. This CDR3 spans 12 amino acids. CDR3 coding DNA: TGTGCAACAGGAACAGCTACCTACGAGCAGTACTTC. This codes for CATGTATYEQYF.

V usage is TRBV6-1 and J usage is TRBJ2-3; D not resolved. With 6 bases removed from V and 2 bases from J, the gap between germline ends came to 15 bases. The CDR3 length is 15 residues. Germline CDR1 reads MNHNS; CDR2 reads SASEGT. The CDR3 protein is CASSPYNGITDTQYF. The CDR3 DNA reads TGTGCCAGCAGCCCTTACAATGGAATCACAGATACGCAGTATTTT.

This clonotype turned up a few times. The V call is TRBV18, the J call TRBJ2-1, with TRBD2 matching 9 bases. The CDR3 is 13 residues long. With 11 bases clipped from V and 2 bases from J, the junction kept 4 bases outside the gene matches. The germline gives CDR1 KGHSH, CDR2 LQKENI. CDR3 sequence (DNA): TGTGCCGCGCGGGAGGGAGCCTACAATGAGCAGTTCTTC. Its translation is CAAREGAYNEQFF.

The genes are TRBV30 and TRBJ2-7; TRBD1 aligns across 8 bases. The J segment lost 4 bases and the V segment lost 6 bases, leaving 8 bases of the junction unmatched. From germline, CDR1 is GTSNPN and CDR2 SVGIG (reference sequence). CDR3 size: 13 residues. The CDR3, as DNA: TGTGCCTGCTCAGGGACAGGCCCATACGAGCAGTACTTC. This gives the protein CACSGTGPYEQYF. The whole variable domain, remainder taken from reference TRBV30 and TRBJ2-7, is SQTIHQWPATLVQPVGSPLSLECTVEGTSNPNLYWYRQAAGRGLQLLFYSVGIGQISSEVPQNLSASRPQDRQFILSSKKLLLSDSGFYLCACSGTGPYEQYFGPGTRLTVT.

At least ten counts were recorded for this clonotype. V is TRBV11-1 and J is TRBJ2-3; D might be TRBD1 (6 bases). The CDR3 is made up of 16 amino acids. Trimming took off 4 bases at V and 2 bases at J, with 16 bases between the two ends. The germline V gene has CDR1 SGHAT and CDR2 FQDESV (reference sequence). CDR3 DNA sequence: TGTGCCAGCAGCTCCGGACAGACAGGTTCCACAGATACGCAGTATTTT. This encodes CASSSGQTGSTDTQYF.

This clonotype was seen only once. The chain uses TRBV30 and TRBJ1-5; 8 bases agree with TRBD1. Losses at the gene ends were 0 bases for V and 6 bases for J; bases not matched to a gene: 4. The CDR3 has 14 residues. CDR1 is GTSNPN and CDR2 is SVGIG in the germline V gene (reference sequence). CDR3: CAWSVGQGAQPQHF. CDR3 in DNA: TGTGCCTGGAGTGTTGGGCAGGGGGCTCAGCCCCAGCATTTT. The variable domain in full, with the rest retrieved from reference TRBV30 and TRBJ1-5, is SQTIHQWPATLVQPVGSPLSLECTVEGTSNPNLYWYRQAAGRGLQLLFYSVGIGQISSEVPQNLSASRPQDRQFILSSKKLLLSDSGFYLCAWSVGQGAQPQHFGDGTRLSIL.

This clonotype was counted a few times. The chain carries TRBV12-5 and TRBJ2-5, with TRBD2 matching 12 bases. V gave up 1 base and J gave up 0 bases; unmatched junction bases: 6. The germline gives CDR1 LGHNT, CDR2 FRNRAP. The CDR3 runs 18 residues. CDR3 DNA: TGTGCTAGTGGTTTGGCCCTGACTAGCGGGAGCCACCAAGAGACCCAGTACTTC. This codes for CASGLALTSGSHQETQYF.

V and J are TRBV4-2 and TRBJ2-1, with 8 bases matching TRBD1. Germline V gene sequence: CDR1 LGHNA, CDR2 YNFKEQ. V lost 5 bases, J lost 5 bases, and 5 bases stayed unmatched. The CDR3 consists of 14 residues. Here the CDR3 reads CASSSGGRDNEQFF. The CDR3 DNA sequence: TGTGCCAGCAGCTCAGGGGGCCGGGACAATGAGCAGTTCTTC.

The chain has TRBV12-3 or TRBV12-4 and TRBJ2-1; D is uncertain. The V end lost 1 base, the J end lost 13 bases, and 8 bases lay between the germline ends. The CDR3 is 11 amino acids. This CDR3 is CASSLEMVQFF. CDR3 sequence (DNA): TGTGCCAGCAGTTTAGAAATGGTTCAGTTCTTC.

The table lists this clonotype with many counts. V and J are TRBV29-1 and TRBJ2-7; D might be TRBD2 (6 bases). Trimming took 1 base from V and 2 from J, leaving 15 bases between them. This CDR3 is 15 amino acids long. The germline gives CDR1 SQVTM, CDR2 ANQGSEA. Written as DNA, the CDR3 is TGCAGCGTTGAAGTCCCCGGGACTGGTACCTACGAGCAGTACTTC. It encodes CSVEVPGTGTYEQYF.

The chain joins TRBV7-9 to TRBJ2-5; the D is unclear. V shed 3 bases and J shed 4 bases, with 15 bases lying between them. The CDR3 spans 15 residues. Per germline, CDR1 SEHNR and CDR2 FQNEAQ (reference sequence). Written as DNA, the CDR3 is TGTGCCAGCAGCTTCGCTCTCGGGCAGGCAGAGACCCAGTACTTC. It yields the protein CASSFALGQAETQYF.